The 23 T cell receptor beta chains listed next were all sequenced from one sample in a study of blood T cells in healthy people across ages. Then a second PCR, running roughly 7 to 11 cycles, was carried out with a sample-barcoded 5' primer and a J-beta primer mix. TCRdb reprocessed the 5' RACE reads with MiXCR, giving one entry per CDR3 protein. The data contain about 730,000 distinct CDR3 sequences, 40% to 45% of them seen just once; the ten biggest clones take up about 20%. Sample: blood. The receptor source for this set is a woman in her fifties or sixties in good health.

This chain connects TRBV4-1 to TRBJ2-1; the match to TRBD2 covers 7 bases. This CDR3 has 17 residues. Losses at the gene ends were 0 bases for V and 3 bases for J; bases not matched to a gene: 8. Germline CDR1 and CDR2: MGHRA and YSYEKL. DNA of the CDR3: TGCGCCAGCAGCCAAGAAGGCTGGCGGGAGAGCTACAATGAGCAGTTCTTC. Protein product: CASSQEGWRESYNEQFF.

This clonotype was recorded a few times. The genes are TRBV27 and TRBJ2-1; tentative D call: TRBD2 (6 bases). This CDR3 spans 14 amino acids. In germline, CDR1 is MNHEY, CDR2 SMNVEV (reference sequence). V was cut by 5 bases and J by 0 bases, with 8 bases left in between. The CDR3 sequence is CASSTGSSYNEQFF. Written as DNA, the CDR3 is TGTGCCAGCAGTACCGGGAGCTCCTACAATGAGCAGTTCTTC.

The sample holds many counts of this clonotype. The gene calls are TRBV29-1 and TRBJ1-2, with D possibly TRBD1 on 5 matching bases. The ends were cut back, 0 bases at V and 8 bases at J, with 19 bases in the middle. Per the germline V gene, CDR1 is SQVTM and CDR2 is ANQGSEA. CDR3 length: 15 residues. The CDR3 loop is CSVEEDRGQGWGYTF. The CDR3 DNA follows: TGCAGCGTTGAAGAAGACAGAGGGCAGGGTTGGGGCTACACCTTC.

This chain connects TRBV7-8 to TRBJ2-1; 10 bases line up with TRBD2. The CDR3 has 18 amino acids. Germline CDR1 is SGHVS and CDR2 is FQNEAQ. J lost 7 bases, V lost 5 bases, and 17 bases had no gene match. CDR3 in amino acids: CASSQPGESGGDDNEQFF. The CDR3 DNA reads as TGTGCCAGCAGCCAACCAGGGGAGAGCGGGGGGGACGATAATGAGCAGTTCTTC.

This clonotype came up many times. The chain joins TRBV4-1 to TRBJ2-3, with D possibly being TRBD2 (6 bases). V was cut by 0 bases and J by 4 bases, with 11 bases left in between. Germline-derived CDR1 and CDR2 are MGHRA and YSYEKL. The CDR3 length is 15 residues. CDR3 residues: CASSQDSGVPDTQYF. CDR3 in DNA: TGCGCCAGCAGCCAAGATTCGGGGGTCCCAGATACGCAGTATTTT.

This clonotype was recorded a few times. V usage is TRBV11-2 and J usage is TRBJ1-3; D is undetermined. Between the trimmed V and J ends, which lost 0 bases and 4 bases, there was a span of 7 bases. The germline V gene encodes CDR1 SGHAT and CDR2 FQNNGV. The CDR3 is made up of 14 amino acids. The CDR3 here is CASSLEPGGNTIYF. CDR3 coding DNA: TGTGCCAGCAGCTTAGAACCCGGGGGAAACACCATATATTTT.

This clonotype came up a few times. CDR3 nucleotides: TGTGCCAGCAGCTTAACATTAGAAGCCCAGTACTTC. It codes for CASSLTLEAQYF. This rearrangement joins TRBV7-9 to TRBJ2-5, with D uncertain. This CDR3 contains 12 residues. The V end lost 2 bases, the J end lost 9 bases, and 10 bases lay between the germline ends. The germline CDR1 and CDR2 sequences are SEHNR and FQNEAQ (reference sequence).

The chain combines TRBV18 with TRBJ2-7; D not certain. Germline CDR1 KGHSH, CDR2 LQKENI. Trimming removed 3 bases at V and 5 bases at J, with 11 bases between. This CDR3 is 13 amino acids long. CDR3 bases: TGTGCCAGCTCACCTCTAGTTTGGGACGAGCAGTACTTC. This gives the protein CASSPLVWDEQYF.

This clonotype appeared many times. This chain joins TRBV7-2 and TRBJ2-3; 14 bases are a match to TRBD2. The CDR3 covers 17 residues. The germline gives CDR1 SGHTA, CDR2 FQGNSA. Trimming at V came to 0 bases and at J to 5 bases, leaving 4 bases not matched to a gene. DNA for the CDR3: TGTGCCAGCAGCTTAGCACCCGGACTAGCGGGAGGAGATACGCAGTATTTT. Encoded protein: CASSLAPGLAGGDTQYF.

Comment on this clonotype: This could be a read error, since a much larger clone is one nucleotide away. The rearrangement joins TRBV20-1 to TRBJ2-1; D remains ambiguous. The CDR3 is 12 amino acids. The germline CDR1 and CDR2 sequences are DFQATT and SNEGSKA (reference sequence). CDR3 region: CGARGSVDEQFF. The CDR3 DNA sequence: TGCGGTGCTAGAGGCTCAGTCGATGAGCAGTTCTTC.

This clonotype was found many times. The chain links TRBV6-5 to TRBJ2-1; 14 positions agree with TRBD2. Germline-derived CDR1 and CDR2 are MNHEY and SVGAGI. The CDR3 sequence is 15 residues long. After removal of 6 bases from V and 7 bases from J, the junction contained 5 bases not matched to a gene. CDR3 amino acids: CASSPGTSGSNEQFF. CDR3 DNA: TGTGCCAGCAGCCCGGGGACTAGCGGGAGTAATGAGCAGTTCTTC.

CDR3 coding DNA: TGTGCCAGCAGTTTAGATCGGCTAGCGAGAGTAGGGAATGAGCAGTACTTC. Residues: CASSLDRLARVGNEQYF. The chain carries TRBV12-3 or TRBV12-4 and TRBJ2-7, with D possibly TRBD2 on 6 matching bases. V was clipped by 1 base and J by 7 bases, with 23 bases between them. The CDR3 loop spans 17 amino acids.

This clonotype was seen repeatedly, ten times or more. The V gene is TRBV5-1, the J gene TRBJ1-1; D is unclear. CDR1 is SGHRS and CDR2 is YFSETQ in the germline V gene. The V gene lost 0 bases and the J gene lost 1 base, with 4 bases spanning the gap. The CDR3 loop spans 13 amino acids. The CDR3 loop reads CASSLAENTEAFF. CDR3 in DNA: TGCGCCAGCAGCTTGGCAGAGAACACTGAAGCTTTCTTT. Full variable domain (rest looked up from reference TRBV5-1 and TRBJ1-1): KAGVTQTPRYLIKTRGQQVTLSCSPISGHRSVSWYQQTPGQGLQFLFEYFSETQRNKGNFPGRFSGRQFSNSRSEMNVSTLELGDSALYLCASSLAENTEAFFGQGTRLTVV.

The chain has TRBV2 and TRBJ2-7, with D unclear. The end of the DNA aligns better with TRBJ2-5, so the J call may be wrong. Germline V lookup: CDR1 SNHLY, CDR2 FYNNEI. This CDR3 contains 11 residues. CDR3 DNA sequence: TGTGCCAGTAAAATCAGGGAGACCCAGTACTTC. It translates to CASKIRETQYF.

Only a few counts were recorded for this clonotype. The rearrangement uses TRBV12-3 or TRBV12-4 and TRBJ1-1, with a possible D match to TRBD1 (5 bases). The CDR3 sequence is 13 residues long. The V end was cut by 6 bases, the J end by 3 bases, with 11 bases between. The CDR3 coding sequence is TGTGCCAGCAGCATACAGGATTACACTGAAGCTTTCTTT. Translating it yields CASSIQDYTEAFF.

This clonotype was detected ten times or more. The chain couples TRBV20-1 to TRBJ1-2; TRBD1 matches at 7 bases. Germline V gene data show CDR1 as DFQATT and CDR2 as SNEGSKA (reference sequence). This CDR3 is 12 amino acids long. Here the CDR3 reads CGWDSLYYGYTF. The CDR3 bases are TGCGGCTGGGACAGCCTTTACTATGGCTACACCTTC.

A few counts support this clonotype. The rearrangement links TRBV20-1 to TRBJ1-2; the D is unclear. Germline V gene data show CDR1 as DFQATT and CDR2 as SNEGSKA (reference sequence). With 6 bases removed from V and 0 bases from J, the gap between germline ends came to 14 bases. This CDR3 has 14 amino acids. This chain's CDR3 is CSAKPTLSNYGYTF. The CDR3 bases are TGCAGTGCGAAGCCTACATTATCTAACTATGGCTACACCTTC.

The table lists this clonotype with a few counts. The chain is built from TRBV6-2 or TRBV6-3 and TRBJ2-7; no clear D gene. The CDR3 totals 14 residues. V lost 2 bases, J lost 2 bases, and 10 bases lay in between. Germline CDR1 MNHEY, CDR2 SVGEGT. The CDR3 nucleotides read TGTGCCAGCAGTTACCCGCCTATAACCTACGAGCAGTACTTC. Protein: CASSYPPITYEQYF.

The rearrangement joins TRBV27 to TRBJ1-6, with D tentatively TRBD1 (5 bases). The CDR3 runs 14 residues. Germline CDR1 is MNHEY and CDR2 is SMNVEV (reference sequence). Trimming took 5 bases from V and 7 from J, leaving 12 bases between them. The CDR3: CASSRRVLNSPLHF. The CDR3 DNA reads as TGTGCCAGCAGTCGCAGGGTTCTAAATTCACCCCTCCACTTT.

The chain recombines TRBV29-1 with TRBJ2-7; 9 nucleotides agree with TRBD1. From germline, CDR1 is SQVTM and CDR2 ANQGSEA. V gave up 5 bases and J gave up 3 bases; unmatched junction bases: 8. There are 14 residues in the CDR3. CDR3 DNA sequence: TGCAGCGTTTCTCGGACAGGGGCGGACTACGAGCAGTACTTC. Translated, it gives CSVSRTGADYEQYF.

This clonotype has only a few counts. The chain recombines TRBV6-2 or TRBV6-3 with TRBJ2-5; 14 bases align to TRBD2. This CDR3 is built from 20 residues. V was pared by 2 bases and J by 3 bases, with 14 bases of the junction left unmatched. Germline CDR1 MNHEY, CDR2 SVGEGT. The DNA for the CDR3 is TGTGCCAGCAGTTACGGTATTCCGGGACTAGCGGGGGAGGTTGAAGAGACCCAGTACTTC. This encodes CASSYGIPGLAGEVEETQYF.

The V gene is TRBV12-3 or TRBV12-4, the J gene TRBJ1-6; the D is unclear. The ends were cut back, 2 bases at V and 8 bases at J, with 7 bases in the middle. The CDR3 is 13 residues long. The CDR3 reads CASSLLTDSPLHF. CDR3 nucleotides: TGTGCCAGCAGTTTACTCACGGATTCACCCCTCCACTTT.

This chain joins TRBV5-1 and TRBJ2-5, with a possible D match to TRBD1 (5 bases). Trimming left V 4 bases short and J 0 bases short, with 10 bases between. The CDR3 sequence is 14 residues long. Germline CDR1 SGHRS, CDR2 YFSETQ. The DNA of the CDR3 is TGCGCCAGCAGCGCAAAGGGGTACCAAGAGACCCAGTACTTC. Residues: CASSAKGYQETQYF.